One sample yielded the 10 T cell receptor beta chains listed below, sequenced in a study of regulatory T cells in long-lasting Graves disease. Building the TCR beta libraries relied on iRepertoire HTBI primers, and CDR3 regions underwent Arm-PCR. TCRdb fed the multiplex PCR reads into MiXCR, producing one record per CDR3 protein. The sample has hundreds of thousands of distinct CDR3 sequences, under 20% seen once; the top ten hold roughly 18%. This sample's time point: newly diagnosed GD, antithyroid drugs for less than 3 months. PBMC RNA was the source of the TCR library. The data also belong to a second study, concerning T cells in Graves' hyperthyroidism and ophthalmopathy.

The sample in question was peripheral blood mononuclear cells (PBMCs), obtained at new diagnosis, from a patient treated with antithyroid drugs. These receptors all come from a woman aged 25-40 years with Graves disease.

The CDR3 is CSVMGPGAYEQYF. The CDR3 DNA is TGCAGCGTTATGGGCCCGGGGGCCTACGAGCAGTACTTC. The chain is built from TRBV29-1 and TRBJ2-7, with D tentatively TRBD2 (6 bases). CDR3 length: 13 residues. V lost 5 bases to trimming and J lost 2 bases, with 13 bases between them. Germline loops: CDR1 SQVTM, CDR2 ANQGSEA.

V gene TRBV5-6 combines with J gene TRBJ1-2, with 9 bases that match TRBD1. Looked up from germline, CDR1 is SGHDT and CDR2 is YYEEEE. The V gene end was trimmed by 3 bases and the J gene end by 3 bases; junction bases not matched to a gene: 3. This CDR3 is built from 14 residues. CDR3 region: CASSWGQGHYGYTF. CDR3 nucleotides: TGTGCCAGCAGCTGGGGACAGGGTCACTATGGCTACACCTTC. The variable domain in full, completed from reference TRBV5-6 and TRBJ1-2, reads DAGVTQSPTHLIKTRGQQVTLRCSPKSGHDTVSWYQQALGQGPQFIFQYYEEEERQRGNFPDRFSGHQFPNYSSELNVNALLLGDSALYLCASSWGQGHYGYTFGSGTRLTVV.

As for this clonotype: A read error may explain this, as a much larger clone is one base away. The chain couples TRBV3-1 to TRBJ2-5; D may be TRBD2 (5 bases). This CDR3 is 13 amino acids long. Germline V gene sequence: CDR1 LGHDT, CDR2 YNNKEL (reference sequence). CDR3 nucleotides: TGTGCCAGCAACCAACGAGGGTGGGAGACCCAGTACTTC. It translates to CASNQRGWETQYF.

CDR3 DNA: TGTGCCAGCAGCTCTTCGGGACTAGGAACCTACGAGCAGTACTTC. The encoded protein is CASSSSGLGTYEQYF. V is TRBV5-6 and J is TRBJ2-7; 8 nucleotides match TRBD2. V lost 3 bases to trimming and J lost 2 bases; unmatched junction nucleotides: 7. The CDR3 covers 15 residues. Germline loops: CDR1 SGHDT, CDR2 YYEEEE.

The sample holds many counts of this clonotype. This chain connects TRBV10-3 to TRBJ1-2; D is unclear. V gave up 3 bases and J gave up 8 bases, with 7 bases separating them. The CDR3 is 11 amino acids. Per the germline V gene, CDR1 is ENHRY and CDR2 is SYGVKD. This CDR3 reads CAISDSGGYTF. The CDR3 DNA reads TGTGCCATCAGTGATTCGGGGGGCTACACCTTC.

This clonotype was seen more than once but under ten times. The V gene is TRBV12-3 or TRBV12-4, the J gene TRBJ2-5; no clear D. The V end was cut by 3 bases, the J end by 2 bases, with 7 bases between. The CDR3 has 13 residues. CDR3 DNA sequence: TGTGCCAGCAGTTTCCGACAACAAGAGACCCAGTACTTC. Translation gives CASSFRQQETQYF.

The genes are TRBV19 and TRBJ1-5, with D uncertain. The ends were cut back, 0 bases at V and 6 bases at J, with 6 bases in the middle. CDR1 is LNHDA, CDR2 SQIVND, per germline (reference sequence). The CDR3 loop spans 13 amino acids. CDR3 nucleotide sequence: TGTGCCAGTAGTATAGATGAACGTCAGCCCCAGCATTTT. It translates to CASSIDERQPQHF. Full variable domain (outside the CDR3, taken from reference TRBV19 and TRBJ1-5): DGGITQSPKYLFRKEGQNVTLSCEQNLNHDAMYWYRQDPGQGLRLIYYSQIVNDFQKGDIAEGYSVSREKKESFPLTVTSAQKNPTAFYLCASSIDERQPQHFGDGTRLSIL.

There are many counts of this clonotype. V gene TRBV6-1 combines with J gene TRBJ1-2, with 7 bases identical to TRBD1. CDR3 length equals 15 residues. J gave up 3 bases and V 6 bases, and 10 bases lay outside the gene matches. CDR1 is MNHNS, CDR2 SASEGT, per germline. The CDR3 protein is CASSDSRGAYYGYTF. The CDR3 coding sequence is TGTGCCAGCAGCGACTCCAGGGGGGCCTACTATGGCTACACCTTC.

This clonotype was counted many times. This chain links TRBV20-1 with TRBJ2-4; D gene uncertain. This CDR3 has 14 amino acids. From germline, CDR1 is DFQATT and CDR2 SNEGSKA (reference sequence). V was clipped by 6 bases and J by 4 bases, with 16 bases between them. The CDR3 sequence is CSATEYNGKNIQYF. Written as DNA, the CDR3 is TGCAGTGCCACCGAGTACAACGGTAAAAACATTCAGTACTTC.

This rearrangement joins TRBV19 to TRBJ2-4; D is undetermined. Trimming shortened V by 7 bases and J by 0 bases, and 10 bases separated the two germline ends. CDR1 and CDR2 from the germline V gene are LNHDA and SQIVND (reference sequence). CDR3 length: 14 residues. CDR3 DNA sequence: TGTGCCAGTACGAAGACCGAAGCCAAAAACATTCAGTACTTC. Protein product: CASTKTEAKNIQYF.